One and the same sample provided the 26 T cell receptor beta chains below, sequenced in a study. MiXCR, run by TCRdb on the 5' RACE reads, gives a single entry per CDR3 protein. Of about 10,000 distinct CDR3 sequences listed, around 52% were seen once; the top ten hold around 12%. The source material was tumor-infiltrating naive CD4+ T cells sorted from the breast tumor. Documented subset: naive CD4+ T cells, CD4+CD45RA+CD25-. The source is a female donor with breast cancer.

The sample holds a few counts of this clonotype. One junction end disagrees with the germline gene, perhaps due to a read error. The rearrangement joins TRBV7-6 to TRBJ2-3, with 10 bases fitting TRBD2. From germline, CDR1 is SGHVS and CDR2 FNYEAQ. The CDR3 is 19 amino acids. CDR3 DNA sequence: TGTGCCAGCAGCTTCGGATCTAGCGGGGGACCCAGCGGCACAAATACGCAGTATTTT. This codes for CASSFGSSGGPSGTNTQYF.

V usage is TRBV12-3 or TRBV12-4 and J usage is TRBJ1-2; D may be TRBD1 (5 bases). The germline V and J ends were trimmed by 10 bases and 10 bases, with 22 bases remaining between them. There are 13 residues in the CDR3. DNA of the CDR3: TGTGCCAACAGCCAGGGACGAAGTACGGACTACACCTTC. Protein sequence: CANSQGRSTDYTF.

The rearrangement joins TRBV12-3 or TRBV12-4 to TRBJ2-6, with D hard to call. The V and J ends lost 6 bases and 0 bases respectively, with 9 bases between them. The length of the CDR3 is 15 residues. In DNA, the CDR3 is TGTGCCAGCAGCCCCGTAACCTCTGGGGCCAACGTCCTGACTTTC. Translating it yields CASSPVTSGANVLTF.

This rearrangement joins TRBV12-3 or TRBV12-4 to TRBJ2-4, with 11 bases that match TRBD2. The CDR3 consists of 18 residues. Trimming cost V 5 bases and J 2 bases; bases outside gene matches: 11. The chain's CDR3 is CASSTIAGGPFSKNIQYF. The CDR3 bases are TGTGCCAGCAGTACAATAGCGGGAGGGCCTTTCTCCAAAAACATTCAGTACTTC.

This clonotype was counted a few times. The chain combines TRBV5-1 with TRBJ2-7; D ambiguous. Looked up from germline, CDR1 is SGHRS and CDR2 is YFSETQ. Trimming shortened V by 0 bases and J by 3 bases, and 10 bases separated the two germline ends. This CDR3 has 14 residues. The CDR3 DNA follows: TGCGCCAGCAGCTTGGGGTGGCAGAACTACGAGCAGTACTTC. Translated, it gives CASSLGWQNYEQYF.

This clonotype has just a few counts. The CDR3 is CASSLQAVTDTQYF. The DNA of the CDR3 is TGTGCCAGCAGCTTACAAGCGGTCACAGATACGCAGTATTTT. The V call is TRBV7-2, the J call TRBJ2-3; D possibly corresponds to TRBD2 (5 bases). The CDR3 runs to 14 residues. The V end was cut by 2 bases, the J end by 2 bases, with 8 bases between. Germline loops: CDR1 SGHTA, CDR2 FQGNSA.

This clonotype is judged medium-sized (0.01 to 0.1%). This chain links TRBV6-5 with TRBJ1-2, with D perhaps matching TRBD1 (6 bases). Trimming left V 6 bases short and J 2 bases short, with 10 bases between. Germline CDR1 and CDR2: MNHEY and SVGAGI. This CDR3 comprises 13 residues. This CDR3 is CASSRQANYGYTF. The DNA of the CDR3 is TGTGCCAGCAGCCGACAGGCGAACTATGGCTACACCTTC.

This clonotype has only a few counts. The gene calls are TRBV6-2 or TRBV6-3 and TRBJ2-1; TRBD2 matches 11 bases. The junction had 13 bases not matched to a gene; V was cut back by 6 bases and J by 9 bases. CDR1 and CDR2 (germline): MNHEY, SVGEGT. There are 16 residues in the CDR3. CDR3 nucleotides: TGTGCCAGCAGCCACAGGCTAGCGGGAGGTTGGGGTGAGCAGTTCTTC. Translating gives CASSHRLAGGWGEQFF.

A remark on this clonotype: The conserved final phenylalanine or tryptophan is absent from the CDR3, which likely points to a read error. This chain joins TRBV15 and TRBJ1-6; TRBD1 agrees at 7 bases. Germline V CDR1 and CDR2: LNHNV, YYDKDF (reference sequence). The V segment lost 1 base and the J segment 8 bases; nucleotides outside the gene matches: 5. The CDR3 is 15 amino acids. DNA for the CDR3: TGTGCCACCAGCAGAGCCGACAGGGTGTATTCACCCCTCCACCTT. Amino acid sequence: CATSRADRVYSPLHL.

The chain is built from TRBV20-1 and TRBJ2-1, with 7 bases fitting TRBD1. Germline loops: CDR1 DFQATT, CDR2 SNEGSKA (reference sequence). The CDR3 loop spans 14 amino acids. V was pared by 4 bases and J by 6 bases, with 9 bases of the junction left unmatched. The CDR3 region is CSAKYWDRLNEQFF. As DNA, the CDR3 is TGCAGTGCTAAATATTGGGACAGACTCAATGAGCAGTTCTTC.

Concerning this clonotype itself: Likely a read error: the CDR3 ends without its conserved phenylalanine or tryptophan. The CDR3 bases are TGTGCCAGCAGAACGGACCCTGGCTACACCCTC. Amino acids: CASRTDPGYTL. V and J are TRBV18 and TRBJ1-2; no clear D. Germline CDR1 and CDR2: KGHSH and LQKENI. The CDR3 extends over 11 amino acids. V lost 8 bases to trimming and J lost 7 bases, with 11 bases between them.

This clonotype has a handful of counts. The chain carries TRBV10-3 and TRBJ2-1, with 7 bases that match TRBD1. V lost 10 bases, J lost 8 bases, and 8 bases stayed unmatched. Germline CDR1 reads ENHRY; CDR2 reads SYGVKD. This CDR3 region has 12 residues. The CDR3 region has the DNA TGTGCCACCAAAGAAGGGGGCGATGAGCAGTTCTTC. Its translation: CATKEGGDEQFF.

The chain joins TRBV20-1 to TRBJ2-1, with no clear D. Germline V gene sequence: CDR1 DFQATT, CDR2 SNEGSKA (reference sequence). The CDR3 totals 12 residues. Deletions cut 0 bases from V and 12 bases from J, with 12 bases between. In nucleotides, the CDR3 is TGCAGTGCTAGAGATGAGTGGCGCGCGCAGTTCTTC. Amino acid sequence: CSARDEWRAQFF.

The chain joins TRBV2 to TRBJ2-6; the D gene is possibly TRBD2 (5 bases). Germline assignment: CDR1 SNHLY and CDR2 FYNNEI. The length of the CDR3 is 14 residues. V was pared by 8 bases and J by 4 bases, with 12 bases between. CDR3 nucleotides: TGTGCCAGCCGGTGGGGAGCCGGGGCCAACGTCCTGACTTTC. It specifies CASRWGAGANVLTF.

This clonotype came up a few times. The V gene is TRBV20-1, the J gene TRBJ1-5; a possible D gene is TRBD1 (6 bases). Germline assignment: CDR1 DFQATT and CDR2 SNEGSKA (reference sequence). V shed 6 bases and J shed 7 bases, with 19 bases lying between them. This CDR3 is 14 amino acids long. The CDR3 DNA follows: TGCAGTGCAACCACTTCGACAGGTTGGCAGCCCCAGCATTTT. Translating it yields CSATTSTGWQPQHF.

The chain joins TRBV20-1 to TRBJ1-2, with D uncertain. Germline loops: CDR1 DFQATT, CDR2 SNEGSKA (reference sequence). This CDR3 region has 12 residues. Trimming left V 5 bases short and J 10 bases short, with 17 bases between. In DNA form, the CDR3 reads TGCAGTGCTTACCACTCGCCGTTTGACTACACCTTC. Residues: CSAYHSPFDYTF.

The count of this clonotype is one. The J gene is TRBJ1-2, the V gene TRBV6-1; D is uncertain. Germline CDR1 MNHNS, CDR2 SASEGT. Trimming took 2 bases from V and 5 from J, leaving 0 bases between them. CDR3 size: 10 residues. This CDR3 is CASSEYGYTF. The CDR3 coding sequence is TGTGCCAGCAGTGAATATGGCTACACCTTC.

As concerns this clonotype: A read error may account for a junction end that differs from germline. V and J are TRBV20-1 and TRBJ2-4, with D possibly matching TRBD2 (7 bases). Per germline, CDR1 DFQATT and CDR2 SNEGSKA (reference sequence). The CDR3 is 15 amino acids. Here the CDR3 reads CSAKGDYTAKNTQYF. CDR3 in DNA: TGCAGTGCCAAGGGGGACTACACAGCCAAAAACACTCAGTACTTC.

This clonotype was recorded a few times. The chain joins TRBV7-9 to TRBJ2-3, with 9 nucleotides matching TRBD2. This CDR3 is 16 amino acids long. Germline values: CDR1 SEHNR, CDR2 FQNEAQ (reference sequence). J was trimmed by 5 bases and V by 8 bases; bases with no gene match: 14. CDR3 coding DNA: TGTGCCAGCGCCCCGAACTGGCGGGAGGGCCGAGATACGCAGTATTTT. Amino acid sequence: CASAPNWREGRDTQYF.

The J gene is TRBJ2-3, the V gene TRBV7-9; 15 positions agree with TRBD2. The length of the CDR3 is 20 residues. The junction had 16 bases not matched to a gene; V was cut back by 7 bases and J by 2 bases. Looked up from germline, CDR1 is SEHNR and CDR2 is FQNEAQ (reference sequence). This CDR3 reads CASKLSGLAGGPNHTDTQYF. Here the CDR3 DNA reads TGTGCCAGCAAACTTAGCGGACTAGCGGGAGGGCCCAATCACACAGATACGCAGTATTTT.

This chain's CDR3 is CASRPAGTGSYEQYV. For the CDR3, the DNA is TGTGCCAGCAGGCCAGCCGGGACGGGCTCCTACGAGCAGTACGTC. The chain links TRBV28 to TRBJ2-7; D is perhaps TRBD1 or TRBD2 (5 bases each). Trimming removed 6 bases from V and 0 bases from J, with 15 bases in between. This CDR3 region has 15 residues. Germline loops: CDR1 MDHEN, CDR2 SYDVKM.

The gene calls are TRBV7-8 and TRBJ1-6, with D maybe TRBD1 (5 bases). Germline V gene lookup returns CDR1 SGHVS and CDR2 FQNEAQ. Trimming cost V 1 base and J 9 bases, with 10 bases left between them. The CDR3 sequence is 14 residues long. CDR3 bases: TGTGCCAGCAGCTTAGAAGCAGGGTTTTCACCCCTCCACTTT. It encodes CASSLEAGFSPLHF.

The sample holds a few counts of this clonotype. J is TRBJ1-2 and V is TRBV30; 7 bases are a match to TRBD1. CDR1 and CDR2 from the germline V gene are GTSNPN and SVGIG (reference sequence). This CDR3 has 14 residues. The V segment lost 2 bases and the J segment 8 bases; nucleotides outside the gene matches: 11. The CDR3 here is CAWSLPGTVLGYTF. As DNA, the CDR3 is TGTGCCTGGAGTCTACCCGGGACAGTATTGGGCTACACCTTC.

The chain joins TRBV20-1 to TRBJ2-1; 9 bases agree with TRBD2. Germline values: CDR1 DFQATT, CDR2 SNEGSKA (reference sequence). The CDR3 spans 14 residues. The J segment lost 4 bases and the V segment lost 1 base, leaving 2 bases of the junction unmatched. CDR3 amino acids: CSARAAGGYNEQFF. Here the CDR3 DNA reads TGCAGTGCTAGAGCGGCGGGAGGGTACAATGAGCAGTTCTTC.

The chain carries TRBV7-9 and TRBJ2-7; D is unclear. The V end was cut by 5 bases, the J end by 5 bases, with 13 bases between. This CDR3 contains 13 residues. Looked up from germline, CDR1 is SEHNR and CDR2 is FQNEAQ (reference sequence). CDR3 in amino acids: CASSRGPMNEQYV. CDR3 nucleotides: TGTGCCAGCAGCCGAGGACCGATGAACGAGCAGTACGTC.

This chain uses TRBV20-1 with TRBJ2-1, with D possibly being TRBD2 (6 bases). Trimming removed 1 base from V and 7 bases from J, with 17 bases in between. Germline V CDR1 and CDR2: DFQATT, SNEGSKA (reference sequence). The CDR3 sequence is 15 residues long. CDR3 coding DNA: TGCAGTGCTAGAGGTGGGACTCGGGAGTTAAATGAGCAGTTCTTC. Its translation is CSARGGTRELNEQFF.